The entry that follows covers one T cell receptor (beta chain) sequence. What it binds is unknown. These data come from a study of cytomegalovirus exposure and HLA in healthy donors. Regarding the study as a whole: Most TCR sequences were seen very rarely across donors, but some public TCRs occurred in many.

PCR amplification relied on 60 Vbeta primers (plus 13 Jbeta primers). TCRdb's copy holds only in-frame clones and misses some; the assay was immunoSEQ multiplex PCR. The sample has approximately 100,000 clones; about 70% are singletons. Germline V lookup: CDR1 KGHSH, CDR2 LQKENI. CDR3 length equals 18 residues. J was trimmed by 5 bases and V by 8 bases; bases with no gene match: 15. The J gene is TRBJ2-1, the V gene TRBV18; the match to TRBD2 covers 13 bases. The receptor was derived from a woman between 45 and 65 years old in good health and CMV-seropositive. The sample comprised PBMCs. CDR3 in DNA: TGTGCCAGCGCACGTCGACTAGCGGGGGGAACGCGGGACAATGAGCAGTTCTTC. This gives the protein CASARRLAGGTRDNEQFF.